The 22 T cell receptor beta chains reported below all come from one sample, sequenced in a study of T cells in localized non-small cell lung cancer. The table came from immunoSEQ multiplex PCR; TCRdb's copy has only in-frame clones and leaves some out. This sample has 20,000 to 30,000 clones; 82% occur once, and the top ten carry 4.1%. Sample: peripheral blood, taken before any cancer treatment. The receptors stem from a woman aged 35-75 years with stage I lung adenocarcinoma.

This clone was seen only once. This chain links TRBV28 with TRBJ1-6; possibly TRBD1 for D (6 bases). Looked up from germline, CDR1 is MDHEN and CDR2 is SYDVKM. The CDR3 consists of 15 residues. V shed 6 bases and J shed 5 bases, with 14 bases lying between them. CDR3 loop: CASREYRVNNSPLHF. As DNA, the CDR3 is TGTGCCAGCAGGGAGTACAGGGTAAATAATTCACCCCTCCACTTT.

The V and J genes are TRBV7-3 and TRBJ1-2; the D is unclear. This CDR3 is built from 13 residues. The germline V gene encodes CDR1 SGHTA and CDR2 FQGTGA. Trimming took 5 bases from V and 8 from J, leaving 15 bases between them. CDR3 nucleotides: TGTGCCAGCAGCGCATCTAAGGTGGAGGGCTACACCTTC. This sequence encodes CASSASKVEGYTF.

This chain joins TRBV6-5 and TRBJ2-3; D gene uncertain. Germline V gene lookup returns CDR1 MNHEY and CDR2 SVGAGI. CDR3 length: 14 residues. V dropped 6 bases and J dropped 0 bases, with 10 bases sitting between them. Here the CDR3 DNA reads TGTGCCAGCAGCCTTGGTCCTAGCACAGATACGCAGTATTTT. As protein: CASSLGPSTDTQYF.

V is TRBV15 and J is TRBJ1-2; a possible D gene is TRBD1 (6 bases). Germline CDR1 is LNHNV and CDR2 is YYDKDF (reference sequence). The V gene lost 0 bases and the J gene lost 4 bases, with 9 bases spanning the gap. The CDR3 is 14 amino acids. CDR3 sequence: CATSRDQGPYGYTF. DNA for the CDR3: TGTGCCACCAGCAGAGATCAGGGGCCCTATGGCTACACCTTC.

V gene TRBV7-9 combines with J gene TRBJ2-3, with TRBD2 identical over 11 bases. V shed 4 bases, J shed 4 bases, and the junction held 10 bases outside the gene matches. CDR3 size: 17 residues. Germline V gene lookup returns CDR1 SEHNR and CDR2 FQNEAQ (reference sequence). The CDR3 spells CASSSTETSGAADTQYF. The CDR3 DNA reads as TGTGCCAGCAGCTCGACGGAGACTAGCGGGGCGGCAGATACGCAGTATTTT.

The J gene is TRBJ2-1, the V gene TRBV4-3; D is perhaps TRBD1 (6 bases). CDR1 LGHNA and CDR2 YSLEER come from the germline V gene. This CDR3 has 15 amino acids. V was trimmed by 2 bases and J by 7 bases, leaving 15 bases between them. CDR3 DNA: TGCGCCAGCAGCCAACGGGACACCAACCATAATGAGCAGTTCTTC. Translated: CASSQRDTNHNEQFF.

This clone was detected only once. The chain links TRBV11-3 to TRBJ2-3; tentatively, D is TRBD1 (6 bases). Germline V gives CDR1 SGHNT, CDR2 YENEEA. The CDR3 is made up of 13 amino acids. Trimming removed 0 bases at V and 6 bases at J, with 7 bases between. Here the CDR3 DNA reads TGTGCCAGCAGCTTAGACCAGGGGGATACGCAGTATTTT. It encodes CASSLDQGDTQYF.

This sequence joins TRBV6-6 and TRBJ1-1; the D is unclear. This CDR3 spans 14 amino acids. Looked up from germline, CDR1 is MNHNY and CDR2 is SVGAGI (reference sequence). The ends were cut back, 6 bases at V and 7 bases at J, with 18 bases in the middle. As DNA, the CDR3 is TGTGCCAGCAGGGGCGAAGTGGTGGTGGGTGAAGCTTTCTTT. Its protein product is CASRGEVVVGEAFF.

This clone was seen a handful of times. The CDR3 region is CASRSRDNQPQHF. Written as DNA, the CDR3 is TGTGCCAGCAGGTCCAGGGACAATCAGCCCCAGCATTTT. The chain has TRBV6-1 and TRBJ1-5, with a weak D call TRBD1 (5 bases). The CDR3 is 13 residues long. The germline CDR1 and CDR2 sequences are MNHNS and SASEGT. Trimming took 6 bases from V and 3 from J, leaving 9 bases between them.

The rearrangement joins TRBV5-5 to TRBJ1-1, with D unclear. This CDR3 has 13 amino acids. Trimming left V 4 bases short and J 10 bases short, with 17 bases between. Germline V CDR1 and CDR2: SGHKS, YYEKEE (reference sequence). CDR3 bases: TGTGCCAGCAGCCCGGACTCATTGGGGAGAGCTTTCTTT. Translation: CASSPDSLGRAFF. Variable domain in full (rest from reference TRBV5-5 and TRBJ1-1): DAGVTQSPTHLIKTRGQQVTLRCSPISGHKSVSWYQQVLGQGPQFIFQYYEKEERGRGNFPDRFSARQFPNYSSELNVNALLLGDSALYLCASSPDSLGRAFFGQGTRLTVV.

The rearrangement links TRBV7-2 to TRBJ2-1; 13 bases are a match to TRBD2. The germline gives CDR1 SGHTA, CDR2 FQGNSA. The V gene end was trimmed by 5 bases and the J gene end by 8 bases; junction bases not matched to a gene: 6. The CDR3 runs to 15 residues. The CDR3 spells CASSATSGGLYEQFF. Written as DNA, the CDR3 is TGTGCCAGCAGCGCGACTAGCGGGGGGCTCTATGAGCAGTTCTTC.

This rearrangement joins TRBV19 to TRBJ1-1, with 10 bases aligning to TRBD1. J lost 2 bases, V lost 5 bases, and 5 bases had no gene match. The CDR3 contains 15 residues. The germline V gene encodes CDR1 LNHDA and CDR2 SQIVND (reference sequence). CDR3 DNA: TGTGCCAGTAGTTCGAGGACAGGGGGTAACACTGAAGCTTTCTTT. This codes for CASSSRTGGNTEAFF.

This clone is deemed medium-sized. V gene TRBV7-2 combines with J gene TRBJ1-2, with D perhaps TRBD1 (5 bases). CDR3 length: 15 amino acids. Germline CDR1 reads SGHTA; CDR2 reads FQGNSA. V gave up 1 base and J gave up 4 bases, with 13 bases separating them. CDR3 nucleotide sequence: TGTGCCAGCAGCTTAGTTGTTCCGGGGGTCTATGGCTACACCTTC. Protein sequence: CASSLVVPGVYGYTF.

The V gene is TRBV28, the J gene TRBJ2-2; weak D call: TRBD1 (6 bases). The CDR3 runs 15 residues. Germline values: CDR1 MDHEN, CDR2 SYDVKM. Trimming shortened V by 4 bases and J by 13 bases, and 22 bases separated the two germline ends. CDR3 nucleotides: TGTGCCAGCAGTTCCCCACCTCAGGGGCTGGGCGGGCTGTTTTTT. It yields the protein CASSSPPQGLGGLFF. Full variable domain (remainder filled in from reference TRBV28 and TRBJ2-2): DVKVTQSSRYLVKRTGEKVFLECVQDMDHENMFWYRQDPGLGLRLIYFSYDVKMKEKGDIPEGYSVSREKKERFSLILESASTNQTSMYLCASSSPPQGLGGLFFGEGSRLTVL.

The chain couples TRBV7-2 to TRBJ2-5; D call uncertain. CDR3 length: 17 amino acids. Trimming shortened V by 0 bases and J by 2 bases, and 16 bases separated the two germline ends. The V gene's germline CDR1 is SGHTA and CDR2 FQGNSA. This CDR3 is CASSLATVRPNQETQYF. In nucleotides, the CDR3 is TGTGCCAGCAGCTTAGCGACCGTTAGGCCGAATCAAGAGACCCAGTACTTC.

V is TRBV6-9 and J is TRBJ1-2; a possible D gene is TRBD1 (5 bases). This CDR3 region has 12 residues. Germline loops: CDR1 MNHGY, CDR2 SVAAGI. V lost 7 bases and J lost 8, with 14 bases in between. The CDR3 sequence is CASKPGPVGYTF. Here the CDR3 DNA reads TGTGCCAGCAAACCGGGACCAGTCGGCTACACCTTC.

V is TRBV7-9 and J is TRBJ2-5; no reliable D call. This CDR3 is 15 amino acids long. CDR1 SEHNR and CDR2 FQNEAQ come from the germline V gene (reference sequence). Trimming removed 7 bases at V and 5 bases at J, with 20 bases between. CDR3 coding DNA: TGTGCCAGCACGCCAAAGTCTGGTGAGACGGAGACCCAGTACTTC. It specifies CASTPKSGETETQYF.

The V and J genes are TRBV19 and TRBJ2-3; no clear D gene. Germline V lookup: CDR1 LNHDA, CDR2 SQIVND (reference sequence). V was cut by 7 bases and J by 3 bases, with 11 bases left in between. The CDR3 sequence is 13 residues long. The CDR3 region has the DNA TGTGCCAGTAACGTGGGAAGAACAGATACGCAGTATTTT. This translates into CASNVGRTDTQYF.

V gene TRBV10-3 combines with J gene TRBJ2-3; 7 bases map to TRBD1. J gave up 0 bases and V 6 bases, and 6 bases lay outside the gene matches. Germline V gene lookup returns CDR1 ENHRY and CDR2 SYGVKD. There are 15 residues in the CDR3. CDR3 DNA: TGTGCCATCAGAGACAGGGTCGTTAGCACAGATACGCAGTATTTT. Residues: CAIRDRVVSTDTQYF.

The V gene is TRBV13, the J gene TRBJ1-2; D call uncertain. This CDR3 has 14 amino acids. Germline V gene lookup returns CDR1 PRHDT and CDR2 FYEKMQ (reference sequence). V lost 2 bases to trimming and J lost 8 bases, with 15 bases between them. CDR3 DNA sequence: TGTGCCAGCAGCTTAATTTCGACCCAAGGGGGCTACACCTTC. Amino acids: CASSLISTQGGYTF.

The chain couples TRBV6-4 to TRBJ1-2; a weak D match, TRBD1 (5 bases). There are 16 residues in the CDR3. Germline V gene sequence: CDR1 MRHNA, CDR2 SNTAGT. V was clipped by 6 bases and J by 0 bases, with 17 bases between them. CDR3: CASSATWDGANYGYTF. The DNA of the CDR3 is TGTGCCAGCAGCGCAACCTGGGACGGAGCTAACTATGGCTACACCTTC.

This clone was seen a few times. The rearrangement links TRBV2 to TRBJ2-5; D call uncertain. Germline CDR1 and CDR2: SNHLY and FYNNEI. The CDR3 consists of 13 residues. Trimming left V 8 bases short and J 3 bases short, with 13 bases between. The CDR3 is CASSNQVEETQYF. DNA of the CDR3: TGTGCCAGCTCAAATCAGGTTGAAGAGACCCAGTACTTC.